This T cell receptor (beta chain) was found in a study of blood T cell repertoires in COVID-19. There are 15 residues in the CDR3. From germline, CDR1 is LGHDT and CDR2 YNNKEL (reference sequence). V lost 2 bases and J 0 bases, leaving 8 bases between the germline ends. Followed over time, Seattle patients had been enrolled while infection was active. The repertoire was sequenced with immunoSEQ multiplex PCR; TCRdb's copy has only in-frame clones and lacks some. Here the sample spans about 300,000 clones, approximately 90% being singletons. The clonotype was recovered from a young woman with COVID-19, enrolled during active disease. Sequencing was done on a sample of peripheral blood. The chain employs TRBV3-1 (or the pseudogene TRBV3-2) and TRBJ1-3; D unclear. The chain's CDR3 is CASSQSTGSGNTIYF. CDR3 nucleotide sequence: TGTGCCAGCAGCCAATCGACGGGCTCTGGAAACACCATATATTTT.